These T cell receptor beta chains were read from a single sample in a study of shared clonotypes between healthy human individuals. The table came from immunoSEQ multiplex PCR; TCRdb's copy has only in-frame clones and leaves some out. The sample consists of fewer than 850,000 clones, roughly 96% of them appearing once. Material: naive CD8+ T cells sorted from blood. These TCRs come from a man aged 25 to 45 in good health. Both conserved end residues are part of each CDR3. Fields, in order: V gene, clone size, J gene, D gene, CDR3 DNA, CDR3 protein. The D gene is left open where the match is weak. Size tells how often a clone was seen (once, few, many) or the class of an expanded clone, and some rows leave it out.

v_gene: TRBV13
abundance: NA
j_gene: TRBJ2-3
d_gene: TRBD2
CDR3nt: TGTGCCAGCAGCTTAAGGGTTACCGGGACTAACACAGATACGCAGTATTTT
CDR3aa: CASSLRVTGTNTDTQYF

v_gene: TRBV6-1
abundance: NA
j_gene: TRBJ2-5
d_gene: TRBD2
CDR3nt: TGTGCCAGCAGTGAAAGGCTAGCGGGAGTTGCAGAGACCCAGTACTTC
CDR3aa: CASSERLAGVAETQYF

v_gene: TRBV19
abundance: NA
j_gene: TRBJ1-5
d_gene: NA
CDR3nt: TGTGCCAGTAGTATGTCCGATTATAGCAATCAGCCCCAGCATTTT
CDR3aa: CASSMSDYSNQPQHF

v_gene: TRBV7-8
abundance: NA
j_gene: TRBJ2-1
d_gene: TRBD2
CDR3nt: TGTGCCAGCATCGTAGGTAGGGGGACTAGTAATGAGCAGTTCTTC
CDR3aa: CASIVGRGTSNEQFF

v_gene: TRBV27
abundance: NA
j_gene: TRBJ2-7
d_gene: TRBD2
CDR3nt: TGTGCCAGCAAGGCGGGAGGAGCCTACGAGCAGTACTTC
CDR3aa: CASKAGGAYEQYF

v_gene: TRBV9
abundance: once
j_gene: TRBJ2-1
d_gene: NA
CDR3nt: TGTGCCAGCAGCGTTTCTAACTTCTACAATGAGCAGTTCTTC
CDR3aa: CASSVSNFYNEQFF

v_gene: TRBV14
abundance: NA
j_gene: TRBJ2-2
d_gene: TRBD2
CDR3nt: TGTGCCAGCAGCCAAGGGGCTAGCGGATTGACCGGGGAGCTGTTTTTT
CDR3aa: CASSQGASGLTGELFF

v_gene: TRBV5-4
abundance: once
j_gene: TRBJ2-5
d_gene: TRBD2
CDR3nt: TGTGCCAGCAGTTCTCTAGCGGGAGGGCCTCAAGAGACCCAGTACTTC
CDR3aa: CASSSLAGGPQETQYF

v_gene: TRBV5-6
abundance: NA
j_gene: TRBJ2-1
d_gene: TRBD2
CDR3nt: TGTGCCAGCAGCTGGGGGGCGGGAGGCACCTACAATGAGCAGTTCTTC
CDR3aa: CASSWGAGGTYNEQFF

v_gene: TRBV7-9
abundance: NA
j_gene: TRBJ2-5
d_gene: TRBD1
CDR3nt: TGTGCCAGCAGCGATCTAGAGGACAGGGAAGGAGAGACCCAGTACTTC
CDR3aa: CASSDLEDREGETQYF

v_gene: TRBV27
abundance: NA
j_gene: TRBJ2-7
d_gene: NA
CDR3nt: TGTGCCAGCAGTACATCGACAGTGGGGGAGCAGTACTTC
CDR3aa: CASSTSTVGEQYF

v_gene: TRBV28
abundance: NA
j_gene: TRBJ1-5
d_gene: NA
CDR3nt: TGTGCCAGCAGTTCTCACCCGACAGGTTATAGCAATCAGCCCCAGCATTTT
CDR3aa: CASSSHPTGYSNQPQHF

v_gene: TRBV7-8
abundance: NA
j_gene: TRBJ2-3
d_gene: TRBD2
CDR3nt: TGTGCCAGCAGCTCACCTAGCAGGCGGGAGAGGGGCACAGATACGCAGTATTTT
CDR3aa: CASSSPSRRERGTDTQYF

v_gene: TRBV12-5
abundance: NA
j_gene: TRBJ2-2
d_gene: NA
CDR3nt: TGTGCTAGTGGTTTCTTCCCTTCCGGGACTTTCATCGGGGAGCTGTTTTTT
CDR3aa: CASGFFPSGTFIGELFF

v_gene: TRBV4-1
abundance: NA
j_gene: TRBJ2-7
d_gene: NA
CDR3nt: TGCGCCAGCAGCCAAGGCCTCATGTCCTACGAGCAGTACTTC
CDR3aa: CASSQGLMSYEQYF

v_gene: TRBV7-9
abundance: NA
j_gene: TRBJ2-7
d_gene: NA
CDR3nt: TGTGCCAGCAGCACTACCGTACTCTCCTACGAGCAGTACTTC
CDR3aa: CASSTTVLSYEQYF

v_gene: TRBV29-1
abundance: NA
j_gene: TRBJ2-1
d_gene: TRBD2
CDR3nt: TGCAGCGTTGGGACCCCGACTAGCGGGAGTTACAATGAGCAGTTCTTC
CDR3aa: CSVGTPTSGSYNEQFF

v_gene: TRBV4-1
abundance: NA
j_gene: TRBJ2-7
d_gene: NA
CDR3nt: TGCGCCAGCAGCCAAGAGGCAGTCGCCTACGAGCAGTACTTC
CDR3aa: CASSQEAVAYEQYF

v_gene: TRBV7-8
abundance: NA
j_gene: TRBJ2-7
d_gene: TRBD1
CDR3nt: TGTGCCAGCAGCGCTGACAGGGAACAGTACTTC
CDR3aa: CASSADREQYF

v_gene: TRBV10-3
abundance: NA
j_gene: TRBJ1-1
d_gene: NA
CDR3nt: TGTGCCATCAGTGAGGGCGGCCAGGGGATGGTGAACACTGAAGCTTTCTTT
CDR3aa: CAISEGGQGMVNTEAFF

v_gene: TRBV28
abundance: NA
j_gene: TRBJ2-7
d_gene: NA
CDR3nt: TGTGCCAGCATGCGCTCCTACGAGCAGTACTTC
CDR3aa: CASMRSYEQYF

v_gene: TRBV6-6
abundance: NA
j_gene: TRBJ1-5
d_gene: NA
CDR3nt: TGTGCCAGCAGTTACGTCATAGAGGGAGGGGGTCAGCCCCAGCATTTT
CDR3aa: CASSYVIEGGGQPQHF

v_gene: TRBV7-9
abundance: NA
j_gene: TRBJ1-1
d_gene: TRBD1
CDR3nt: TGTGCCAGCAAACCGGGACAGTCAGGCCGTACTGAAGCTTTCTTT
CDR3aa: CASKPGQSGRTEAFF

v_gene: TRBV4-3
abundance: NA
j_gene: TRBJ2-1
d_gene: TRBD2
CDR3nt: TGCGCCAGCAGCCCTACTAGCGGGAGTCCCAATGAGCAGTTCTTC
CDR3aa: CASSPTSGSPNEQFF

v_gene: TRBV27
abundance: NA
j_gene: TRBJ2-7
d_gene: NA
CDR3nt: TGTGCCAGCAGTTTAGGGTCGGTGCAGTACTTC
CDR3aa: CASSLGSVQYF

v_gene: TRBV7-3
abundance: NA
j_gene: TRBJ2-3
d_gene: NA
CDR3nt: TGTGCCAGCAGCTTAACCTCAGAGGGATATACGCAGTATTTT
CDR3aa: CASSLTSEGYTQYF